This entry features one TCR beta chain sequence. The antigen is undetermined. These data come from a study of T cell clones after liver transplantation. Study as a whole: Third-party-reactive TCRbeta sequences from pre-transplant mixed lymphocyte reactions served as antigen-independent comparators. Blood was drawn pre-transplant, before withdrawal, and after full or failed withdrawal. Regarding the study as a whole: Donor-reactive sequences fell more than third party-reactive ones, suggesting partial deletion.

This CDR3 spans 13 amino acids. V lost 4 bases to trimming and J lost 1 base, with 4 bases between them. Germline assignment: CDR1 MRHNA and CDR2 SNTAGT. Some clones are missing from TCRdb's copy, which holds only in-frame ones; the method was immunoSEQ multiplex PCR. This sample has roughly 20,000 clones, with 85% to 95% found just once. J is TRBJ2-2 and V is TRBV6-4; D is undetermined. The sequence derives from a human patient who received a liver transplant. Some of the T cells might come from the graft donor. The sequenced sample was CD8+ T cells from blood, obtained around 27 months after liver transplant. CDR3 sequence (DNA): TGTGCCAGCAGTGCAGGGAACACCGGGGAGCTGTTTTTT. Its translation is CASSAGNTGELFF.